The clone carrying this T cell receptor beta chain was seen a few times. Its specificity is not known. The entirety of the isolated RNA underwent reverse transcription, so expressed TCRB transcripts were sequenced. Produced via immunoSEQ multiplex PCR; TCRdb's table is partial and in-frame only. This table holds 250,000 to 300,000 clones, around 24% found once. The sample comes from a study of beta chain features in type 1 diabetes. Study-wide points: Moderate yet significant TCRB CDR3 shortening was seen in Type 1 diabetes patients in all four CD4+ subsets.

Trimming removed 2 bases from V and 7 bases from J; junction bases left unmatched: 13. The CDR3 sequence is 16 residues long. Germline CDR1 MGHRA, CDR2 YSYEKL. The source is a woman younger than 45 with type 1 diabetes. The sequenced material came from naive CD4+ T cells from blood. This rearrangement joins TRBV4-1 to TRBJ1-2, with TRBD1 matching over 7 bases. The CDR3 DNA reads as TGCGCCAGCAGCCAAACCAGACAGGGTGATCACTCTGGCTACACCTTC. It encodes CASSQTRQGDHSGYTF.